This record looks at one T cell receptor beta chain sequence and its context. Its antigen is still unknown. Base qualities are not provided; no much larger clone lies one nucleotide away. These data originate in a study of shared clonotypes between healthy human individuals (dated by TCRdb to the early 2020s). Background on the whole study: A couple of women and a few men aged 18 to 49 years were included in the cohort. For each donor, CD4 naive and CD4 memory were each run on three plates, CD8 naive on two plates, and CD8 memory on one plate. To estimate repertoire size and how much clonotypes are shared between individuals, the study performed deep sequencing of blood TCR repertoires from 4 to 6 healthy adults. Libraries were prepared and TCR repertoires were sequenced by different laboratories using diverse techniques, in order to increase sequencing depth and limit assay-specific biases. Each donor's leukapheresis produced roughly between roughly 0.85 and 9.5 billion PBMCs.

Points the paper makes about the study in general: Because the study included a small number of donors, the genetic and exposure-history diversity represented was limited. Higher generation probabilities were observed for clonotypes shared by all four sorted-subset donors than for non-shared clonotypes. Based on pairwise subsampling, the degree of clonotype sharing among donors was expected to be affected by sequencing depth. Rarefaction of sorted-subset datasets indicated incomplete sequencing despite the large sequencing depth. Sampling was restricted to blood, and TCR repertoires in tissues likely differ from the TCR repertoires found in blood. Naive subsets generally had larger estimated clonotype richness than memory subsets did. Across a handful of donors, about 5% of naive CD4, around 3.5% of naive CD8, 2% to 2.5% of memory CD4, and approximately 0.4% of memory CD8 clonotypes were shared.

V and J are truncated by 4 bases and 2 bases respectively, leaving an intervening sequence of 8 bases. The germline V gene (reference sequence) specifies LNHDA as CDR1 and SQIVND as CDR2. Measured from the cysteine to the phenylalanine, the CDR3 is 14 residues long. CDR3 DNA only is kept here, 42 bases in frame from base 1. The donors were healthy, HIV-negative adults who had no recently reported acute infections or vaccinations. Every donor was a Caucasian adult residing in Nashville, Tennessee, USA. CD4+ T cells were enriched by magnetic negative selection, after which naive cells were positively selected on CD45RA and the negative fraction was taken as the memory subset. Blood was obtained by leukapheresis, after which PBMCs were separated by Ficoll-Histopaque density gradient centrifugation and cryopreserved in liquid nitrogen vapor phase. Analytical flow cytometry was used to check the purity and quantity of each magnetically sorted T cell population. Genomic DNA was isolated from every sorted fraction and measured by UV absorbance on a Nanodrop 2000c.

Using the deep immunoSEQ assay, multiplex PCR amplified TCR CDR3 regions from genomic DNA. Extracted genomic DNA from each cell subset was distributed evenly across all wells of several immunoSEQ 96-well plates, and each plate was treated as a replicate. For sorted subsets, roughly 0.2 ug genomic DNA, equal to some 28,000 T cell genomes, was loaded into each replicate PCR. Purified libraries were quantified with a Qubit 3.0 fluorometer, sized on a Bioanalyzer 2100, and re-quantified with the KAPA Library Quantification kit. Every immunoSEQ 96-well plate was sequenced on a separate single-read 150-cycle Illumina NextSeq 550 flow cell. The study's own analysis went as follows. Because only junctional sequences without quality scores were contained in the immunoSEQ output, filtering matching that applied to full-length reads could not be performed. Sequences were annotated with PyIR, a Python wrapper for IgBLAST v1.9, using IMGT germline references to assign V/J genes and CDR3. Any read was removed if the V/J assignment was weak (E-value above 1e-6), the CDR3 was missing, or the read contained stop codons, out-of-frame junctions, or ambiguous translated residues. V3J clonotypes were defined by identical inferred V gene, J gene, and CDR3 amino acid sequence. Percentage overlap between repertoires was computed as shared unique clonotypes divided by the size of the smaller repertoire. Three approaches were used to assess repertoire richness: RTK rarefaction, the Chao1 estimator, and Recon v2.1 estimates of unobserved clonotypes. OLGA was used to compute generation probabilities for all TCRbeta clonotypes that the gDNA method yielded from several donors. In TCRdb, the immuneACCESS table is reduced to in-frame sequences with V and J assigned. These tables do not hold every clone; where another copy was compared, an unresolved V gene accounts for under half, and the others remain unexplained. V and J calls and clone size come straight from that table; D and trimming were deduced from the DNA. The sample records approximately 1,500,000 clones, 98% of which are singletons. Approximately 0.44% of the sample rests with the top ten.

The TCR originated in a man between 25 and 39 years old in good health. The chain joins TRBV19 to TRBJ2-2; TRBD2 could be the D gene, as 6 bases match. Sequenced material: naive CD4+ T cells sorted from blood. The sample's cell subset or site, from its label and the paper: CD45RA+ positively selected. The sequenced DNA: TGTGCCAGTAGTAGGGGACTTAACACCGGGGAGCTGTTTTTT. Translation gives CASSRGLNTGELFF.